This T cell receptor (beta chain) was sequenced in a study of blood T cell repertoires in COVID-19 (TCRdb year 2020). Looking at the study overall: The collaborator samples originated in the United States, Italy and Spain and spanned the acute and convalescent phases of COVID-19. The prospective study material was composed of cDNA or gDNA derived from T cells, B-cell-depleted T cells, or PBMCs. Where available, HLA class I and class II types were obtained from metadata supplied by the sample provider rather than from assay-based typing. The samples were drawn from the first 160 participants of the ongoing ImmuneRACE study and from 1,254 subjects provided by 6 global collaborators. The repertoires were made available in a free public database intended to serve as a resource for research on the immune response to SARS-CoV-2. Deeply sampled blood TCRbeta repertoires from subjects exposed to, actively infected with, or recovered from COVID-19 were included in the dataset. Nearly every sample came with metadata listing a de-identified subject ID, COVID-19 status, age in years and sex.

Enrolling through a virtual design, the prospective study's participants ranged in age from roughly 18 to 100 years and lived across roughly 23 United States geographic areas. In the prospective study, participants were assigned to cohorts based on the clinical history participants reported in a screening survey and a study questionnaire. Each participant in the prospective study had whole blood, serum and a nasopharyngeal or oropharyngeal swab collected by mobile phlebotomists. Over a roughly 2-month period, participants in the prospective study had the option of providing additional blood draws and questionnaires. Blood samples from the prospective study were shipped frozen or at room temperature prior to DNA extraction. Paper-wide results and their limitations: Clinical and demographic metadata were provided uncurated, with the amount varying by source and participant.

Notes on this clone: Its antigen is unknown. No base-level quality is on record; no much larger clone is a single base apart.

TCRbeta CDR3 regions were amplified from genomic DNA by means of the immunoSEQ Assay, a bias-controlled multiplex PCR. The study's own analysis went as follows. The number of nucleated cells in each sample was estimated from the amplification of reference gene primers within the assay. To quantify the absolute abundance of each unique TCRbeta CDR3 rearrangement, sequence reads were collapsed and filtered. For each sample, productive Simpson clonality was calculated by taking the square root of Simpson's diversity index across productive rearrangements. Held by TCRdb, this immuneACCESS table contains in-frame sequences only and omits some clones. Under half of the omission traces to an unresolved V gene where checked; the cause of the rest is unknown. V and J calls and clone size are as listed in that table; D and trimming were resolved from the DNA. This sample comprises roughly 170,000 clones, approximately 82% of them detected only once. The top ten hold less than 4.5% of the sample.

This TCR was sampled from a woman aged 45-60 years in a cohort exposed to, infected with or recovered from COVID-19 (not recorded which). The sample taken for sequencing was PBMCs or T cells enriched from blood (not recorded which).

The CDR3 region has the sequence CASSYGRGETQYF. The sequence in DNA is TGTGCCAGCAGTTACGGCAGGGGAGAGACCCAGTACTTC. This receptor chain uses TRBV6-2 or TRBV6-3 and TRBJ2-5, with TRBD1 as a weak D call on 6 bases. CDR1 and CDR2 were assigned from the germline V gene as MNHEY and SVGEGT. The trim is 2 bases for V and 4 bases for J, with a gap of 8 bases between the germline ends. Including the terminal cysteine and phenylalanine, the CDR3 comprises 13 residues. The entry retains the CDR3 DNA only, 39 bases that are in frame from base 1.